This T cell receptor beta chain appears in the sequencing data of a study of T cells in tuberculosis. As for time point: new active TB diagnosis, blood taken before or within 7 days of starting treatment. V shed 6 bases and J shed 3 bases, with 14 bases lying between them. The CDR3 length is 15 residues. CDR1 SGHTA and CDR2 FQGNSA come from the germline V gene. The table came from immunoSEQ multiplex PCR; TCRdb's copy has only in-frame clones and leaves some out. This repertoire shows about 30,000 clones, less than 95% found once; its top ten account for 2.4%. Sequences were derived from PBMCs, sampled at tuberculosis diagnosis. This TCR came from an adult with tuberculosis. This chain joins TRBV7-2 and TRBJ2-2, with D possibly matching TRBD1 (5 bases). For the CDR3, the DNA is TGTGCCAGCAGTTTCTACCAGGGCGACACCGGGGAGCTGTTTTTT. It yields the protein CASSFYQGDTGELFF.